This TCR beta chain was recorded in a study of cytomegalovirus exposure and HLA in healthy donors listed by TCRdb under 2017. General notes on the study: An earlier analysis of approximately 590 of the donors reported about 290 Gb of sequence data and 117 million unique TCR beta sequences from about 180 million T cells. The study profiled the T cell repertoires of hundreds of subjects by immunosequencing and related them to cytomegalovirus serostatus. Roughly 300 gigabases of sequencing data and 70 million to 85 million unique TCR sequences were included in an early release covering about 700 HLA-typed donors. In a later genetic analysis, genome-wide SNP genotypes for about three fifths of the roughly 670 donors were used, and that subset was treated as a discovery cohort. In a later analysis, previously published TCR beta repertoires from several hundred donors were re-analyzed and high-resolution HLA genotyping was added so that TCR occurrence patterns could be studied. Across roughly 420 genotyped donors of the cohort, an average of 235,054 unique TCR beta nucleotide sequences per donor were sequenced, and roughly a sixth of those sequences were non-productive. The aim of the study was to test whether cataloging public T cell receptors could identify signatures of past pathogen exposure. Along with the approximately 670-subject first cohort, a separate validation cohort of approximately 110 different subjects was used. Donor age, sex, ethnicity and CMV serostatus were compiled alongside the repertoire data. HLA typing covered class I and class II loci at four-digit resolution. The genetic ancestry cluster associated with self-reported Caucasian donors included 70% to 85% of the approximately 430 genotyped donors. In the later analysis, no new phenotypic data were used to find candidate immune exposures; instead, reliance was placed on TCR beta sequences and their occurrence across donors. About five DR-DQ haplotypes were handled as single units for association and clustering because linkage in the cohort was strong. All discovery cohort repertoires had been generated on a single sequencing platform. An earlier analysis of a few hundred of the donors applied high-throughput TCR beta sequencing to assess whether each TCR beta V gene segment acted as functional or pseudogenic. The number of donors typed differed by locus, with roughly 629-640 for A, B, C, DRB1 and DQB1, roughly 550 for DQA1, over 600 for DPA1, and over 400 for DPB1. The study combined high-throughput TCR immunosequencing, statistical association of individual TCRs with disease status, and machine learning to predict cytomegalovirus infection status. Results the study describes overall, beyond this receptor: In the study, 150 to 200 TCR beta chains were listed as associated with cytomegalovirus. In a later genetic analysis, fewer N-insertions in productive TCRs were reported among donors in an Asian-associated ancestry cluster than the roughly 700-donor mean. Specific HLA alleles were associated with 15,000 to 20,000 TCR beta sequences at a false discovery rate of 0.05 in a later analysis. Three of the identified cytomegalovirus-associated TCR beta chains were confirmed in vitro to be specific for cytomegalovirus antigens. While some public TCRs were present in many individuals, most TCR sequences turned up only very rarely across donors. Presence/absence analyses assumed roughly uniform sequencing depth across donors, an assumption that may not hold. According to a later analysis, most CMV-associated TCR beta chains appeared to be HLA-restricted, and the HLA associations seemed to be driven largely by CMV exposure. Because some donors lacked HLA typing at each locus, the association tests relied only on the typed subset. It was suggested by the authors that the approach could potentially be generalized to other disease states and immunological phenotypes. Correlated functional status among segregating V segments might reflect linkage disequilibrium, but an unknown experimental factor could not be ruled out. Cytomegalovirus status was reported to be diagnosed by the classifier with high specificity and sensitivity in both the original and validation cohorts. In a later analysis, the rate of TCR association differed among HLA loci, with DRB1 alleles having the most associated TCRs and HLA-C alleles having the fewest. Compared with equally common non-associated chains, HLA-associated TCR beta chains in a later analysis were more clonally expanded and had lower generation probabilities. When HLA alleles, especially DR and DQ, strongly co-occurred, attributing TCR associations to individual alleles was difficult. A further reported finding was that TCR beta sequences accurately predicted the HLA-A and HLA-B alleles for most subjects in the first cohort. Because counts were too low, fewer than 20 rarely observed V segments, including chromosome 9 orphons, were excluded from the earlier analysis of a few hundred of the donors. Only TCR beta chains were sequenced in this cohort, and the absence of alpha or paired-chain data limited detectable features. V-gene and J-gene trimming of TCR beta chains was associated with a missense DCLRE1C variant in a later genetic analysis, and the association was replicated in an independent cohort. A later analysis reported that several top co-occurrence clusters appeared linked to parvovirus B19, influenza, CMV and Epstein-Barr virus. CMV serostatus was the only immune exposure information available for the cohort. In an earlier analysis of some 550 of the donors, most TCR beta V segments were observed in productive rearrangements about 90% or about 30% of the time, broadly matching IMGT annotations. A group of highly shared sequence variants was considered likely to be a technical artifact of the sequencing pipeline.

In total, 600 or so healthy bone marrow donors made up the cohort. All cohort members were sampled while nominally healthy, although unrecorded immune exposures were likely present. The donor tested CMV seronegative and was one of the 352 seronegative cohort members. A peripheral blood sample was collected from each donor, and TCR beta sequencing was performed on peripheral blood mononuclear cells. Genomic DNA was extracted from the blood cell samples with the Qiagen DNeasy Blood Extraction Kit. Library preparation used the immunoSEQ multiplex PCR assay. For the multiplex PCR, a mixture combining 60 forward primers for TCR Vbeta segments and 13 reverse primers for TCR Jbeta segments was used. The CDR3 region of rearranged TCR beta genes was amplified from genomic DNA with a multiplex PCR assay. On the Illumina HiSeq System, the amplified TCR beta libraries were sequenced as 87-base-pair reads. The paper's data handling went like this. Across the roughly 700 repertoires, a later analysis counted tens of millions of unique TCR beta chains, around 10 million of which were shared by at least two donors. Raw reads were error-corrected and collapsed into unique sequences with a nearest-neighbor algorithm that merged closely related sequences to remove PCR and sequencing errors. V, D and J gene segments were assigned by aligning CDR3 sequences to IMGT reference sequences. For a sequence to be retained, a match of at least six nucleotides to both a V gene segment and a J gene segment was required. A rearrangement counted as productive if the CDR3 had no stop codons and remained in frame with V and J, and every other rearrangement counted as non-productive. CDR3 was defined according to IMGT convention as the region running from the second conserved V-encoded cysteine to the conserved J-encoded phenylalanine. The earlier analysis of about 560 of the donors excluded any sequence lacking an unambiguous match to a single V gene segment. In an earlier analysis of 587 of the donors, V segments were called functional above 56.7% productive rearrangements and were called segregating when the between-donor standard deviation exceeded 5%. To diagnose cytomegalovirus status from the catalog of TCR beta chain sequences, a statistical classification framework was built. V and J gene assignment, in a later analysis, came from comparing TCR nucleotide sequences with IMGT/GENE-DB human TR gene sequences. Using the TCRdist pipeline, a later analysis assigned CDR3 sequences along with most-parsimonious VDJ recombination scenarios. In a later analysis, each TCR beta chain was defined by its CDR3 amino acid sequence together with its V-gene family, and reads without a unique V-gene family were excluded. In a later analysis, 450 to 600 highly shared, low-generation-probability nucleotide sequences were removed to address suspected cross-contamination and a sequencing artifact. A later analysis calculated a clonal expansion index for each public chain from normalized within-repertoire ranks of inferred template counts. A later analysis computed generation probabilities with a VDJ recombination model fitted to out-of-frame rearrangements, and checked the results against IGoR. In a later analysis, hypergeometric tests were used to score TCR-TCR, TCR-HLA and TCR-CMV co-occurrence, with a repertoire-size bias correction applied to TCR pairs. A later analysis estimated false discovery rates by permuting HLA or CMV assignments 20 times. In a later analysis, co-occurring TCRs were grouped using DBSCAN, with TCRdist sequence similarity added in when clustering inside HLA-allele-positive subsets. Repertoires with fewer than 30,000 or more than 120,000 public chains were left out of co-occurrence clustering, as were about 5 repertoires with anomalous nucleotide sharing. TCRdb stores this immuneACCESS table with in-frame sequences only. Part of the clones is absent; in the studies checked, under half of the shortfall reflects unresolved V genes, and no reason is known for the rest. V and J calls and clone size come straight from that table; D and trimming were deduced from the DNA. This sample is represented by around 150,000 clones; approximately 78% of them were singletons. 2.5% to 3.5% of the sample goes to the ten largest clones.

Turning to this clone: The target of this receptor is not known. Per-base quality was not reported, and no clone a single base away is much larger than it.

Sequencing was performed on PBMCs. This sequence originates from a woman aged 40-49 years in good health and CMV-seronegative.

The nucleotide sequence reads TGTGCCAGCTCGCGGACAGCAAAGGCAAGCTCTGGAAACACCATATATTTT. This gives the protein CASSRTAKASSGNTIYF. The chain employs TRBV18 and TRBJ1-3; TRBD1 might be the D gene, on 6 matching bases. V drops 6 bases and J drops 0 bases, leaving 18 bases in between. The germline V gene sets CDR1 to KGHSH and CDR2 to LQKENI. Including cysteine and phenylalanine, the CDR3 has 17 amino acids. Left in the record is the CDR3 DNA by itself, 51 bases read in frame from the first base.